Listed below are T cell receptor beta chains from one sample, sequenced in a study of OX40 agonist ivuxolimab in advanced cancers. Libraries were prepared by immunoSEQ multiplex PCR; TCRdb keeps only in-frame clonotypes and omits some of them. This sample has under 100,000 clones, with 81% found just once. The sample here was CD4+ or CD8+ T cells sorted from blood, taken in a trial of the OX40 agonist ivuxolimab. The receptors here all came from an adult with an advanced solid tumor such as melanoma, head and neck, liver or kidney cancer. Each CDR3 is given with its conserved first and last residue. The order of the fields is CDR3 length, J gene, D gene, clone size, V gene, CDR3 protein, CDR3 DNA. D genes are given only for firm matches. Size values are once, few and many counts, or a class for expanded clones, and some rows have none.

15	TRBJ2-2	NA	NA	TRBV6-5	CASSYQSATTGELFF	TGTGCCAGCAGTTACCAGTCCGCTACCACCGGGGAGCTGTTTTTT
15	TRBJ1-6	NA	NA	TRBV6-5	CAAARDGAYNSPLHF	TGTGCCGCCGCCCGGGACGGGGCCTATAATTCACCCCTCCACTTT
17	TRBJ2-2	NA	NA	TRBV11-2	CASSPPVGHKGTGELFF	TGTGCCAGCAGCCCACCGGTAGGACACAAGGGCACCGGGGAGCTGTTTTTT
14	TRBJ1-5	TRBD1	NA	TRBV2	CASRRDSPNQPQHF	TGTGCCAGCCGACGGGACAGTCCTAATCAGCCCCAGCATTTT
16	TRBJ2-5	TRBD2	few	TRBV5-1	CASSLGLAGGAETQYF	TGCGCCAGCAGCTTAGGACTAGCGGGAGGCGCGGAGACCCAGTACTTC
16	TRBJ2-3	TRBD2	NA	TRBV5-1	CASSYVAGASTDTQYF	TGCGCCAGCAGCTATGTAGCGGGGGCTAGCACAGATACGCAGTATTTT
13	TRBJ1-2	NA	NA	TRBV7-2	CASSSGQNYGYTF	TGTGCCAGCAGCTCCGGACAGAACTATGGCTACACCTTC
14	TRBJ1-6	TRBD1	NA	TRBV5-4	CASSLDQGARALHF	TGTGCCAGCAGCTTGGACCAGGGGGCGAGGGCCCTCCACTTT
16	TRBJ1-3	TRBD1	NA	TRBV5-1	CASSLRQGASGNTIYF	TGCGCCAGCAGCTTGAGGCAGGGGGCCTCTGGAAACACCATATATTTT
16	TRBJ2-2	TRBD1	NA	TRBV7-2	CASSGQRTGPTGELFF	TGTGCCAGCAGCGGACAGCGGACAGGACCCACCGGGGAGCTGTTTTTT
14	TRBJ2-7	NA	NA	TRBV19	CASSIGAWGYEQYF	TGTGCCAGTAGTATCGGAGCGTGGGGCTACGAGCAGTACTTC
14	TRBJ2-5	TRBD2	NA	TRBV7-8	CASSIGTNQETQYF	TGTGCCAGCAGCATCGGGACTAACCAAGAGACCCAGTACTTC
13	TRBJ1-2	TRBD1	NA	TRBV7-2	CASSRDRGEGYTF	TGTGCCAGCAGTCGAGACAGGGGGGAAGGCTACACCTTC
16	TRBJ1-1	TRBD1	few	TRBV7-3	CASSLMGTGGNTEAFF	TGTGCCAGCAGTCTCATGGGGACAGGGGGAAACACTGAAGCTTTCTTT
13	TRBJ1-1	NA	once	TRBV4-2	CASSPGALPEAFF	TGTGCCAGCAGCCCGGGGGCCCTTCCGGAAGCTTTCTTT
17	TRBJ2-5	TRBD2	once	TRBV9	CASSPGRGSGSRETQYF	TGTGCCAGCAGCCCTGGCCGGGGTAGCGGGAGTCGTGAGACCCAGTACTTC
19	TRBJ1-3	TRBD1	NA	TRBV7-9	CASSSSILGQGTRGNTIYF	TGTGCCAGCAGCTCGAGCATTCTAGGACAGGGGACGAGAGGAAACACCATATATTTT
9	TRBJ2-7	NA	NA	TRBV6-1	CASSQGQYF	TGTGCCAGCAGCCAAGGGCAGTACTTC